What follows is one TCR beta chain and its context. What it binds is unknown. In the original analysis: Without quality scores, immunoSEQ junctional reads could not be filtered like full-length reads. The protocol was immunoSEQ multiplex PCR, while the TCRdb copy is restricted to in-frame clones and leaves out a portion. The D gene and trimming were derived from the DNA, and the V and J assignments and clone size from that table. The repertoire holds more than 2 million clones, about 95% seen once, with about 1.1% in the top ten. The naive CD8 fraction comprised CD45RO-negative cells positively selected for CCR7 and excluded terminally differentiated effector memory CD45RA+ cells. These data come from a study of shared clonotypes between healthy human individuals. Whole-study context: Every donor yielded three CD4 naive, three CD4 memory, two CD8 naive and one CD8 memory plate.

Germline assignment: CDR1 SQVTM and CDR2 ANQGSEA. V lost 4 bases and J lost 9, with 13 bases in between. The CDR3 length is 11 residues. General observations from the study: The small donor group covered limited genetic and exposure diversity. For naive CD4 cells, approximately 4.7% of clonotypes were shared across several donors.

Source material: naive CD8+ T cells sorted from blood. This TCR derives from a man between 18 and 35 years old in good health. The rearrangement links TRBV29-1 to TRBJ2-7; D may correspond to TRBD1 or TRBD2 (6 bases each). CDR3 coding DNA: TGCAGCGTTGCGGGGGCACCGGGGCAGTACTTC. Encoded protein: CSVAGAPGQYF.